Listed here is a single T cell receptor (beta chain). Its antigen is currently not known. One base away there is no much larger clone; base qualities are not given. Whole blood was collected in K2EDTA tubes by collaborating institutions according to the institutions' own protocols. Collaborator samples were shipped for TCRbeta analysis as frozen whole blood, isolated PBMCs, or DNA extracted from either sample type. Cut back by 5 bases and 1 base, the V and J ends lie 13 bases apart. CDR3 length: 15 amino acids, cysteine to phenylalanine. Solely the CDR3 DNA is kept, with 45 bases framed from the first base. The germline V gene gives CDR1 as SGHVS and CDR2 as FQNEAQ. This sample was included in a study of blood T cell repertoires in COVID-19 (dated by TCRdb to the early 2020s). Study-wide context: The collaborator samples originated in the United States, Italy and Spain and spanned the acute and convalescent phases of COVID-19. The prospective study material was composed of cDNA or gDNA derived from T cells, B-cell-depleted T cells, or PBMCs. The dataset comprised deeply sampled blood TCRbeta repertoires from subjects exposed to, actively infected with, or recovered from COVID-19. The repertoires were made available in a free public database intended to serve as a resource for research on the immune response to SARS-CoV-2. The samples were drawn from two sources: the first 160 participants of the ongoing ImmuneRACE study, and 1,000 to 1,500 subjects contributed by 6 global collaborators. A de-identified subject ID, COVID-19 status, age in years and sex were almost always included in the sample metadata. Where available, HLA class I and class II types were obtained from metadata supplied by the sample provider rather than from assay-based typing. General study outcomes and caveats: The amount of clinical and demographic metadata varied by source and participant and was provided uncurated.

TCRbeta CDR3 regions were amplified from genomic DNA using the immunoSEQ Assay, a bias-controlled multiplex PCR. The authors processed their data as follows. The number of nucleated cells in each sample was estimated from the amplification of reference gene primers within the assay. To quantify the absolute abundance of each unique TCRbeta CDR3 rearrangement, sequence reads were collapsed and filtered. Productive Simpson clonality was computed per sample as the square root of Simpson's diversity index over productive rearrangements. TCRdb re-hosts the immuneACCESS table, in-frame sequences only. Its copies lack some clones; in the studies checked, an unresolved V gene accounts for under half of them, and the cause for the rest is not known. V, J and clone size derive from that table, while D and trimming were established from the DNA sequence. This sample holds 85,000 to 95,000 clones; approximately 90% were observed only once. The ten largest clonotypes hold over 0.45% of the sample.

This TCR was recovered from a man in his 60s with acute or convalescent COVID-19. Here the chain combines TRBV7-8 and TRBJ2-3, and perhaps TRBD2 as D gene, on 5 matching bases. The sequencing input was peripheral blood. The CDR3 protein is CASSLLRGRTDTQYF. The nucleotide sequence reads TGTGCCAGCAGCCTGCTGAGAGGGCGCACAGATACGCAGTATTTT.